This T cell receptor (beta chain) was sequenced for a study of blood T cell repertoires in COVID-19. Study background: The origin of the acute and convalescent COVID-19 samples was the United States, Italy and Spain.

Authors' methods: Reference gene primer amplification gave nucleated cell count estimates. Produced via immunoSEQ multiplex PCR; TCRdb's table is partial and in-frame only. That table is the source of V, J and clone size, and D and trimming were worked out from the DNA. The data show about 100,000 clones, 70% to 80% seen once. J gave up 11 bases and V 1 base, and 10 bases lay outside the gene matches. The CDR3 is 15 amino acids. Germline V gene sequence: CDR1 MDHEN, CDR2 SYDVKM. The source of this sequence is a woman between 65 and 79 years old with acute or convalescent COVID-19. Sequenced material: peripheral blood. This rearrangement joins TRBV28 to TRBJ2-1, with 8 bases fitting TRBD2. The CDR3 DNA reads TGTGCCAGCAGTTTATCGGTTAGCGGGGTGATTAAGCAGTTCTTC. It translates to CASSLSVSGVIKQFF.